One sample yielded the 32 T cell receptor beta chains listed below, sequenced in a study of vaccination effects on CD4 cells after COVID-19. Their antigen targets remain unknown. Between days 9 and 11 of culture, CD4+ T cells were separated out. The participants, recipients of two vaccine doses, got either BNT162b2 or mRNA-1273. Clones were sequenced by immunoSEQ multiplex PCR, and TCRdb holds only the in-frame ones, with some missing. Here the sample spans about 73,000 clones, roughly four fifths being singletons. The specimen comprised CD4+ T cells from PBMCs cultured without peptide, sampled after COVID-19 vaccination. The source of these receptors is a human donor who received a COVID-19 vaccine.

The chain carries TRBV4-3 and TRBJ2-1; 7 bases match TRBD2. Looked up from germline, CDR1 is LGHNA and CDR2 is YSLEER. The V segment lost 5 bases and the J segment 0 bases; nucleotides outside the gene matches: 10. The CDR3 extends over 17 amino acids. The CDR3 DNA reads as TGCGCCAGCAGCTCCCGCCCCGGGACTACCTCCTACAATGAGCAGTTCTTC. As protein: CASSSRPGTTSYNEQFF.

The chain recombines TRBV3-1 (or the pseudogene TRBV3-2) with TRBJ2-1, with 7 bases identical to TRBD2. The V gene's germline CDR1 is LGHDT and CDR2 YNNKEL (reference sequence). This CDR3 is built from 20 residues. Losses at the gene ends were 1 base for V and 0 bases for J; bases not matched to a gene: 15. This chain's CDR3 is CASSQGNRVWRETSYNEQFF. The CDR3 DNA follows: TGTGCCAGCAGCCAAGGAAATAGGGTTTGGCGGGAGACCTCCTACAATGAGCAGTTCTTC.

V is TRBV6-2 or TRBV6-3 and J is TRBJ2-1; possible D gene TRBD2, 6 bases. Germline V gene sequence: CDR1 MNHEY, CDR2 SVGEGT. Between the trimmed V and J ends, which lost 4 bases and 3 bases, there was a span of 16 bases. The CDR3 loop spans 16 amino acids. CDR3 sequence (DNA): TGTGCCAGCAGTTTAATGGGACTCCTAGTCTACAATGAGCAGTTCTTC. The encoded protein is CASSLMGLLVYNEQFF.

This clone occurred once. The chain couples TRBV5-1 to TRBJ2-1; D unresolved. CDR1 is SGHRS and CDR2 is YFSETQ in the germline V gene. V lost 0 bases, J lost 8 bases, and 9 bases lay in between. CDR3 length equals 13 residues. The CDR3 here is CASSLVPTDEQFF. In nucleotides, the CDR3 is TGCGCCAGCAGCTTGGTTCCTACGGATGAGCAGTTCTTC.

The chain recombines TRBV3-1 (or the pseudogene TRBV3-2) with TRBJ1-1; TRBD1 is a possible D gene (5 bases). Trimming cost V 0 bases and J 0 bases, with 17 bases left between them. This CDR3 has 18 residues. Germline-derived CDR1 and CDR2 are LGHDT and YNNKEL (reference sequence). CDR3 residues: CASSQDPRGFSMNTEAFF. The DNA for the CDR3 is TGTGCCAGCAGCCAAGATCCGAGGGGATTTTCAATGAACACTGAAGCTTTCTTT.

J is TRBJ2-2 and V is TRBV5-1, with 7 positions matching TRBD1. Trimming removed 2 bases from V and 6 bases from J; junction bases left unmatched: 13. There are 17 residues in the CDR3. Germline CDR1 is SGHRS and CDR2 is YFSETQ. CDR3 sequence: CASSLRTQGSTPGELFF. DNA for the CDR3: TGCGCCAGCAGCTTACGGACACAGGGGAGCACCCCCGGGGAGCTGTTTTTT.

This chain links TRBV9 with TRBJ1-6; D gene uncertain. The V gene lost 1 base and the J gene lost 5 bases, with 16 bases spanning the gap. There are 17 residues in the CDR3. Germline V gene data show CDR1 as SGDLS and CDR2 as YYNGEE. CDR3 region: CASSVFGVQSDNSPLHF. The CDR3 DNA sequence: TGTGCCAGCAGCGTATTTGGGGTACAGTCCGATAATTCACCCCTCCACTTT.

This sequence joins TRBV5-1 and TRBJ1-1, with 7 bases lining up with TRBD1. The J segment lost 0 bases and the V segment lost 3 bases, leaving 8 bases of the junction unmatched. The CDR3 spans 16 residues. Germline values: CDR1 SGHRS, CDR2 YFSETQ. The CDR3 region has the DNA TGCGCCAGCAGCTCGGGACAGACCGACATGAACACTGAAGCTTTCTTT. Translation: CASSSGQTDMNTEAFF.

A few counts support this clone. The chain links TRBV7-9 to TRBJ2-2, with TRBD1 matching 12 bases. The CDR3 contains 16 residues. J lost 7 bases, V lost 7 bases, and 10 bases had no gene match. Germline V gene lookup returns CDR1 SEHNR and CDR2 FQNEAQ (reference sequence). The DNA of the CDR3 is TGTGCCAGCATTAAGAATGGGACAGGGGGCCTCGGGGAGCTGTTTTTT. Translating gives CASIKNGTGGLGELFF.

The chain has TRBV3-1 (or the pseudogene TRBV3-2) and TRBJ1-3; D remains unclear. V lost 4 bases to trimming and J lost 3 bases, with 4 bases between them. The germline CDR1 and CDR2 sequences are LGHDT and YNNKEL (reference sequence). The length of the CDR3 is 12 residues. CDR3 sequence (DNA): TGTGCCAGCAGCCCAAATGGAAACACCATATATTTT. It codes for CASSPNGNTIYF.

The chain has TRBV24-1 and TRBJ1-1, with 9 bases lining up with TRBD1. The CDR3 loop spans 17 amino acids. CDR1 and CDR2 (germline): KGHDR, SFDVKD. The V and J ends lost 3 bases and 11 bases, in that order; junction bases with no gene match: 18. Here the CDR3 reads CATSDSTGGPTSGEAFF. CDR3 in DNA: TGTGCCACCAGTGATAGTACAGGGGGCCCTACCTCAGGAGAGGCTTTCTTT.

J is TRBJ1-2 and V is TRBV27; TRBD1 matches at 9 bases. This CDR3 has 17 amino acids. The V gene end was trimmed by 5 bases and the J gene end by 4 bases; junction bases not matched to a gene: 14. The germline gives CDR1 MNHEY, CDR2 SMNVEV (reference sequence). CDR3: CASSPGTGPLTTYGYTF. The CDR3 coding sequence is TGTGCCAGCAGTCCCGGGACAGGGCCCCTAACGACCTATGGCTACACCTTC.

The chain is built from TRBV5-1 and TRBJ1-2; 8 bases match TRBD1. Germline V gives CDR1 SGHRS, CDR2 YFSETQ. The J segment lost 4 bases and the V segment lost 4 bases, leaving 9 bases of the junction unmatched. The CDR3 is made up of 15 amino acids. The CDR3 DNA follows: TGCGCCAGCAGCCAGAGGACAGGGAATACCTATGGCTACACCTTC. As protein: CASSQRTGNTYGYTF.

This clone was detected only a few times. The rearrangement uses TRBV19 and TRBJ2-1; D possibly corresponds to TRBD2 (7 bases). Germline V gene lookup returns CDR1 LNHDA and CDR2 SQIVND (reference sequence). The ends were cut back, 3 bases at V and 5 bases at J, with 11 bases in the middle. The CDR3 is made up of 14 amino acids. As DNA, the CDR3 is TGTGCCAGTAGTATTAGGGGGGGCGACAATGAGCAGTTCTTC. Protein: CASSIRGGDNEQFF.

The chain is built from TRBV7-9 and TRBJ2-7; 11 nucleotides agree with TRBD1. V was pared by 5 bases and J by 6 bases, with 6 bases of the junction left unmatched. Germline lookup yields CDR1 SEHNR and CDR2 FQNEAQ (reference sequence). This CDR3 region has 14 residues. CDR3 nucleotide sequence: TGTGCCAGCAGCACGTCCGGGACAGGGGGCGAGCAGTACGTC. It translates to CASSTSGTGGEQYV.

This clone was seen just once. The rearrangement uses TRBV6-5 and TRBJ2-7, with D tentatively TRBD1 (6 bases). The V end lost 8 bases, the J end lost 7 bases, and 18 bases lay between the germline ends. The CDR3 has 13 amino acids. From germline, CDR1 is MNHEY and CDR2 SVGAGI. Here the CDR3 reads CASASNRVLEQYV. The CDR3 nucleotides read TGTGCCAGCGCAAGCAACAGGGTACTGGAGCAGTACGTC.

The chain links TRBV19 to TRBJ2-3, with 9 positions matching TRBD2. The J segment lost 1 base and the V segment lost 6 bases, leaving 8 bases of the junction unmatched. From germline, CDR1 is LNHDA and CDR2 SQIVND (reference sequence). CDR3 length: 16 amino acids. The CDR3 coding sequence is TGTGCCAGTAGCTTAGCGGGGGCGGGTGGCACAGATACGCAGTATTTT. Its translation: CASSLAGAGGTDTQYF.

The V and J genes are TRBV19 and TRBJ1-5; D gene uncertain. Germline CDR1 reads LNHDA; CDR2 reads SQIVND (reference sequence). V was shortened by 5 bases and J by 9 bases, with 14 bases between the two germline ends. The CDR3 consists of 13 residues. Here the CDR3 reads CASSLIGLGPQHF. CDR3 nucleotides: TGTGCCAGTAGTTTGATAGGATTAGGGCCCCAGCATTTT.

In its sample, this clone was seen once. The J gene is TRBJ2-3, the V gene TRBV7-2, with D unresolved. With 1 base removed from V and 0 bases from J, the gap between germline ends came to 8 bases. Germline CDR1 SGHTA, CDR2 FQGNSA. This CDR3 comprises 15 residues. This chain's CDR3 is CASSLDGASTDTQYF. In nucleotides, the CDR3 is TGTGCCAGCAGCTTAGACGGTGCCAGCACAGATACGCAGTATTTT.

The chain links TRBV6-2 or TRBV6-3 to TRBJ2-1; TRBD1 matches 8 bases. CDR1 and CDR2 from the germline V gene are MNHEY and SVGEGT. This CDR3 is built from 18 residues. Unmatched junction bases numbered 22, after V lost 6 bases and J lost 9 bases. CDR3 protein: CASSLPFSQGGKSVEQFF. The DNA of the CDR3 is TGTGCCAGCAGCCTCCCATTCTCACAGGGGGGCAAGAGTGTTGAGCAGTTCTTC.

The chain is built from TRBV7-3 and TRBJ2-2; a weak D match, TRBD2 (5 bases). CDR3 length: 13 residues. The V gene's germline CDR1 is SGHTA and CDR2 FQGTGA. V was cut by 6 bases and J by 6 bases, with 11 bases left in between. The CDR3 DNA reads TGTGCCAGCAGAGGTTTGGGAGCCGGGGAGCTGTTTTTT. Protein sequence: CASRGLGAGELFF.

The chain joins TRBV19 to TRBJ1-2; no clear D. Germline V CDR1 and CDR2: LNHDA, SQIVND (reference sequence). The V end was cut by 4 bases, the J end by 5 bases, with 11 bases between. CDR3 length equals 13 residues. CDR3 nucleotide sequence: TGTGCCAGTAGTACCGGACTGACATATGGCTACACCTTC. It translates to CASSTGLTYGYTF.

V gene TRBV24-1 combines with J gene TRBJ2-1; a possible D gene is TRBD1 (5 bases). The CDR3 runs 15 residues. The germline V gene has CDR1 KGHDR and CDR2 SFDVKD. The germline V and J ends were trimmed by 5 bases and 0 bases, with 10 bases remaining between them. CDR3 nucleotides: TGTGCCACCAGTGGCGCTCAGGGCTCCTACAATGAGCAGTTCTTC. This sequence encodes CATSGAQGSYNEQFF.

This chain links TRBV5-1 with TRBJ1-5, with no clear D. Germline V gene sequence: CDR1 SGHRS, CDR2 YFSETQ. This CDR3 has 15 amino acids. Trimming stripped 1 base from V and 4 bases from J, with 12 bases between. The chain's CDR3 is CASSLYAGINQPQHF. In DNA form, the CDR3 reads TGCGCCAGCAGCTTGTACGCCGGTATTAATCAGCCCCAGCATTTT.

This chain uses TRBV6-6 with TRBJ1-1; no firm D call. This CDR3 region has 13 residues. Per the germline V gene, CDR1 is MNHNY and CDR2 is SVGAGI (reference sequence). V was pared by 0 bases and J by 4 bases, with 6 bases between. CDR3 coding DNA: TGTGCCAGCAGTTACTCAGGGAGCACTGAAGCTTTCTTT. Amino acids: CASSYSGSTEAFF.

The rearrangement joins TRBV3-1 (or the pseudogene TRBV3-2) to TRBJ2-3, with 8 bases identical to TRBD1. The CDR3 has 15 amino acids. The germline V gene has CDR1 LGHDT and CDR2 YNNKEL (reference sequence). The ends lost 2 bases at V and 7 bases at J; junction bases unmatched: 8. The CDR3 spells CASSQFTGQANTQYF. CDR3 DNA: TGTGCCAGCAGCCAATTTACGGGACAGGCAAATACGCAGTATTTT.

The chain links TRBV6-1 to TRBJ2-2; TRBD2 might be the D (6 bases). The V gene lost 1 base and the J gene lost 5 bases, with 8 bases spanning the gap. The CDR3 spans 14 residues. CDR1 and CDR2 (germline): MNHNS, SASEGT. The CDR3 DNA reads TGTGCCAGCAGTGAAGGGAGGGTGACCGGGGAGCTGTTTTTT. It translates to CASSEGRVTGELFF.

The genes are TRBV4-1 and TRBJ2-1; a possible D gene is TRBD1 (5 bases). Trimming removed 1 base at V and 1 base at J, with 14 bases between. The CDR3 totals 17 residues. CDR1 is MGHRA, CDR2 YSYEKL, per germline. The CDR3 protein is CASSQGPAQGSYNEQFF. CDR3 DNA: TGCGCCAGCAGCCAAGGTCCAGCCCAGGGATCCTACAATGAGCAGTTCTTC.

This chain's CDR3 is CASTVSRLAGGPDTQYF. Here the CDR3 DNA reads TGTGCCAGCACCGTCTCCAGACTAGCGGGGGGCCCAGATACGCAGTATTTT. This chain joins TRBV2 and TRBJ2-3; 13 bases match TRBD2. This CDR3 spans 17 amino acids. After removal of 7 bases from V and 4 bases from J, the junction contained 11 bases not matched to a gene. Germline V gene data show CDR1 as SNHLY and CDR2 as FYNNEI.

The chain's CDR3 is CASSVVRGSSGANVLTF. For the CDR3, the DNA is TGTGCCAGCAGCGTAGTTCGGGGAAGCTCTGGGGCCAACGTCCTGACTTTC. The genes are TRBV9 and TRBJ2-6, with D tentatively TRBD2 (5 bases). V was pared by 0 bases and J by 0 bases, with 10 bases between. Germline-derived CDR1 and CDR2 are SGDLS and YYNGEE. The CDR3 covers 17 residues.

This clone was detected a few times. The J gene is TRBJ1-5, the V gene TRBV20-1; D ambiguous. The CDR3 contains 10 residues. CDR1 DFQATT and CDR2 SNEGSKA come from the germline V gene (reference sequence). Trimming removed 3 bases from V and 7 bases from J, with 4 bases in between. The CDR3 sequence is CSARGQPQHF. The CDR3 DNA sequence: TGCAGTGCTAGGGGACAGCCCCAGCATTTT.

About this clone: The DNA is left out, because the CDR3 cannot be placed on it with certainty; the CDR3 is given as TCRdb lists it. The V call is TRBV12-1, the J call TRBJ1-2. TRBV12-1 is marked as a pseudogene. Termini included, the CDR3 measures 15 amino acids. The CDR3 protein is CASSLYGCSNYGYTF.